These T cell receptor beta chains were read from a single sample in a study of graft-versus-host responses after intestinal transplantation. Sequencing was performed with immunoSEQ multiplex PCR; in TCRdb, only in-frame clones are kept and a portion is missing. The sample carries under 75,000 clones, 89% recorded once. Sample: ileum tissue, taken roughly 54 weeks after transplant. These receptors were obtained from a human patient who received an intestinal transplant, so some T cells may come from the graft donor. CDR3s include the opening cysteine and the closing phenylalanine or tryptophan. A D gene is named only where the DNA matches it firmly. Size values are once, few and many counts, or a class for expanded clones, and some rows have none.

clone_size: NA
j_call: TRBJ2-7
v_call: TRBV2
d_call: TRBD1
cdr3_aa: CASIDIGQGCSEQYF
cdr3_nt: TGTGCCAGCATCGATATAGGACAGGGTTGTAGCGAGCAGTACTTC

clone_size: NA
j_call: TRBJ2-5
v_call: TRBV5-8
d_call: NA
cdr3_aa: CASSLDRGTQYF
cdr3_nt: TGTGCCAGCAGCTTAGACCGCGGGACCCAGTACTTC

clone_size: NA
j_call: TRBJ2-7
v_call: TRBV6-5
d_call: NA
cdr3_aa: CASSYSTGEIPHEQYF
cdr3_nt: TGTGCCAGCAGTTACTCGACGGGGGAGATCCCTCACGAGCAGTACTTC

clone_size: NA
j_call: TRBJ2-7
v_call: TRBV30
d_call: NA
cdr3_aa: CAWSVGNYYEQYF
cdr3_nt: TGTGCCTGGAGTGTAGGGAACTATTACGAGCAGTACTTC

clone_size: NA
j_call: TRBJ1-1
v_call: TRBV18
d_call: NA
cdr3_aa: CASSPRIAGDTEAFF
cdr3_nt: TGTGCCAGCTCACCGAGAATTGCGGGGGACACTGAAGCTTTCTTT

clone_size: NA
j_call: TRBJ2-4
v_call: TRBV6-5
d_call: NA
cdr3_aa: CASSWGAKNIQYF
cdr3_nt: TGTGCCAGCAGTTGGGGTGCCAAAAACATTCAGTACTTC

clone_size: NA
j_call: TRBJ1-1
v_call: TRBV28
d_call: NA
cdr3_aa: CASSHPNTEAFF
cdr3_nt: TGTGCCAGCAGTCACCCCAACACTGAAGCTTTCTTT

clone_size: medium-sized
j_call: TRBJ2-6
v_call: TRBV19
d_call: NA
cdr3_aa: CASSIGLGANVLTF
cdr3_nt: TGTGCCAGTAGTATAGGACTTGGGGCCAACGTCCTGACTTTC

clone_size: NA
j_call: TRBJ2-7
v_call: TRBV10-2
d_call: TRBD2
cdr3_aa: CASRTSGGAYEQYF
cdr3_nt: TGCGCCAGTCGGACTAGCGGGGGGGCCTACGAGCAGTACTTC

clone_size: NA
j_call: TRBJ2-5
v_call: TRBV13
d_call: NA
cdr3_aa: CASSFAQGGTQYF
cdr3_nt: TGTGCCAGCAGCTTCGCCCAGGGGGGGACCCAGTACTTC

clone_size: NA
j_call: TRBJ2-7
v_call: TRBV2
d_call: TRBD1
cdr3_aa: CARGTGGPYEQYF
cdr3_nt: TGTGCCAGGGGGACAGGGGGCCCCTACGAGCAGTACTTC

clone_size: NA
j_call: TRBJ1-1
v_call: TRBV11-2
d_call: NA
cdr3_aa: CASSLDRGNTEAFF
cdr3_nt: TGTGCCAGCAGCTTAGATCGGGGGAACACTGAAGCTTTCTTT

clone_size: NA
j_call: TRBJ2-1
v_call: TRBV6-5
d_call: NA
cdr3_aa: CASSRVGRESDEQFF
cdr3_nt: TGTGCCAGCAGTAGGGTGGGCAGGGAATCCGATGAGCAGTTCTTC

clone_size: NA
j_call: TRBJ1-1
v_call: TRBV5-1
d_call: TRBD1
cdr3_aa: CASSTGQGGEAFF
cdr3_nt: TGCGCCAGCAGCACAGGACAGGGAGGGGAAGCTTTCTTT

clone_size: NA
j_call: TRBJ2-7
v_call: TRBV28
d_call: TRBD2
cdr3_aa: CAAKAAGGAPWEQYF
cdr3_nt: TGTGCCGCCAAGGCCGCGGGAGGAGCCCCTTGGGAGCAGTACTTC

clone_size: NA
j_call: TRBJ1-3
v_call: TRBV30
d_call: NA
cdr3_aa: CAWSVSGLLLGNTIYF
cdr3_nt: TGTGCCTGGAGTGTGTCCGGGCTATTACTCGGAAACACCATATATTTT

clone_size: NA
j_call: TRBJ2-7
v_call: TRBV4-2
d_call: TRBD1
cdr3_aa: CASSQLGQVSSYEQYF
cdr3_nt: TGTGCCAGCAGCCAACTGGGACAGGTAAGCTCCTACGAGCAGTACTTC

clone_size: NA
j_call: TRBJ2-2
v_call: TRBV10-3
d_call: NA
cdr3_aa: CAIPADDFDTNTGELFF
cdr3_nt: TGTGCCATCCCTGCAGACGATTTCGACACCAACACCGGGGAGCTGTTTTTT

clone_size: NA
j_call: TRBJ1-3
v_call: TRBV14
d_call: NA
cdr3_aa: CASSQEADPSGNTIYF
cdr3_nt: TGTGCCAGCAGCCAAGAAGCGGACCCCTCTGGAAACACCATATATTTT

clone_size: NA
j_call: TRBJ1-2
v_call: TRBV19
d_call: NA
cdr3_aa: CASSDVTGLANYGYTF
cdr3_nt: TGTGCCAGCTCAGATGTTACAGGGCTTGCTAACTATGGCTACACCTTC

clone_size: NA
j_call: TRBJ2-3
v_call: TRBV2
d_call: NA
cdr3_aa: CASSEPERESDTQYF
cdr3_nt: TGTGCCAGCAGTGAACCGGAGAGGGAGTCAGATACGCAGTATTTT

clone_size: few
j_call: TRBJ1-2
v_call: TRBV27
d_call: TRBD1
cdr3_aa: CASSPGTGGRGYTF
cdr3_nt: TGTGCCAGCAGTCCCGGGACAGGGGGAAGAGGCTACACCTTC

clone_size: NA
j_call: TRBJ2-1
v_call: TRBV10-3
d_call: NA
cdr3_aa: CAISTGIRRGNEQFF
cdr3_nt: TGTGCCATCAGCACAGGGATTAGAAGGGGCAATGAGCAGTTCTTC

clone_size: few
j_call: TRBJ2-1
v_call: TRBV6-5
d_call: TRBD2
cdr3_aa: CASSYSPGGPNEQFF
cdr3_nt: TGTGCCAGCAGTTACTCTCCGGGGGGGCCAAATGAGCAGTTCTTC

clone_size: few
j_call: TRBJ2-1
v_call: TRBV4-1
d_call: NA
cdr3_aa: CASSQEGSGWDNEQFF
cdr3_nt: TGCGCCAGCAGCCAAGAGGGAAGCGGTTGGGACAATGAGCAGTTCTTC

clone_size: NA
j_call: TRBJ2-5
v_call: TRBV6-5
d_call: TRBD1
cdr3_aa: CASSYGGQIEETQYF
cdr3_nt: TGTGCCAGCAGTTACGGGGGACAGATCGAAGAGACCCAGTACTTC

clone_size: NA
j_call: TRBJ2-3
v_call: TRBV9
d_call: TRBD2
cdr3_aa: CASSVEGRVSTDTQYF
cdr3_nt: TGTGCCAGCAGCGTAGAGGGGAGGGTAAGCACAGATACGCAGTATTTT

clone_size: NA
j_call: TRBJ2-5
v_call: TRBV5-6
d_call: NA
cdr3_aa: CASSPPGGELQETQYF
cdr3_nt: TGTGCCAGCAGCCCCCCAGGGGGGGAGCTACAAGAGACCCAGTACTTC

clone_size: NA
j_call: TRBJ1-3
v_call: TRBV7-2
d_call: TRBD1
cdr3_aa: CASSFQYPTGGGYGNTIYF
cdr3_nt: TGTGCCAGCAGCTTCCAGTACCCTACAGGGGGCGGGTATGGAAACACCATATATTTT